The 7 T cell receptor beta chains in this list originate from one sample, sequenced in a study of CXCR3-negative and CXCR3-positive naive CD8 T cells (dated by TCRdb to 2018 to 2020). General conclusions and limits of the study: TRB CDR3s from CXCR3-positive naive cells showed higher hydrophobicity (lower Kidera factor 4), lower energy, and higher strength and volume indices than CXCR3-negative naive cells.

Sequencing was performed on a NextSeq 550. The Human TCR Profiling Kit (MiLaboratory) was used to prepare UMI-labeled 5' RACE TRB cDNA libraries. Reads reprocessed by TCRdb are summarized as one entry per CDR3 protein sequence, and DNA is absent. This sample's records show around 150,000 distinct CDR3 sequences. Jointly, the top ten make up around 0.41% of the sample. Which antigens these TCRs recognize remains unknown. Sequenced sample: naive CXCR3+ CD8+ T cells from blood. The cell subset or site label on this specimen signifies: CD45RO-CCR7+CD27+CD95- naive CD8+ T cells expressing CXCR3 (TNR3+). All receptors derive from a human donor in good health. Some clones in this sample may be carry-over from other donors' samples.

The chain has TRBV20-1 and TRBJ2-7; TCRdb designates TRBD1, a call that cannot be tested without DNA. This CDR3 has 13 amino acids. Per germline, CDR1 DFQATT and CDR2 SNEGSKA (reference sequence). This CDR3 reads CSARTGTAYEQYF.

The chain employs TRBV28 and TRBJ2-7. CDR1 and CDR2 from the germline V gene are MDHEN and SYDVKM. This CDR3 has 12 residues. CDR3 in amino acids: CASSRINYEQYF.

This chain uses TRBV4-3 with TRBJ1-6. The CDR3 loop spans 18 amino acids. Germline assignment: CDR1 LGHNA and CDR2 YSLEER. The CDR3 reads CASSQGLGRGGHNSPLHF.

The chain couples TRBV15 to TRBJ2-2. CDR1 is LNHNV, CDR2 YYDKDF, per germline (reference sequence). CDR3 length equals 15 residues. The CDR3 loop is CATSRGDRLVGELFF.

The chain combines TRBV29-1 with TRBJ2-1; TCRdb's D call, TRBD2, is unchecked because there is no DNA. This CDR3 spans 17 amino acids. CDR1 is SQVTM and CDR2 is ANQGSEA in the germline V gene. CDR3 region: CSVGTGTPGLTYNEQFF.

The chain has TRBV10-3 and TRBJ2-1. Germline V lookup: CDR1 ENHRY, CDR2 SYGVKD. This CDR3 is 16 amino acids long. The CDR3 loop reads CAISDQTYWTYNEQFF.

The chain uses TRBV2 and TRBJ2-3; TCRdb's D call of TRBD1 is untestable without DNA. The CDR3 spans 14 residues. Germline V gene data show CDR1 as SNHLY and CDR2 as FYNNEI. CDR3 residues: CASSEGTGADTQYF.